This entry concerns a single TCR beta chain. This clone showed up many times. The target of this receptor is not known. Base qualities are not recorded, but no much larger clone differs from it by a single base. For CDR1 and CDR2, the germline V gene lists SGHRS and YFSETQ. The junction carries 3 bases between V and J, which are trimmed by 0 bases and 2 bases respectively. The CDR3, cysteine through phenylalanine, is 14 amino acids long. The CDR3 DNA has 42 bases and is translated from base 1. This sample stems from a study of shared clonotypes between healthy human individuals (dated by TCRdb to 2018 to 2021). Some background on the complete study: A couple of women and three men aged 18 to 49 years were included in the cohort. Blood TCR repertoires of five healthy adults were deeply sequenced to estimate repertoire size and the extent of clonotype sharing between individuals. For each donor, CD4 naive and CD4 memory were each given three plates, CD8 naive was given two plates, and CD8 memory was given one plate. Different laboratories and diverse techniques were used to prepare libraries and sequence TCR repertoires, to increase sequencing depth and limit assay-specific biases. Between about 0.8 and 9 billion PBMCs per donor were obtained by leukapheresis.

Using the deep immunoSEQ assay, multiplex PCR amplified TCR CDR3 regions from genomic DNA. Genomic DNA extracted from each cell subset was distributed evenly over all wells of several immunoSEQ 96-well plates, and each plate served as one replicate. For sorted subsets, each replicate PCR was loaded with around 220 ng genomic DNA, equivalent to 32,000 or so T cell genomes. Purified libraries were measured with a Qubit 3.0 fluorometer, size-checked on a Bioanalyzer 2100, and measured again with the KAPA Library Quantification kit. Every immunoSEQ 96-well plate was sequenced on a separate single-read 150-cycle Illumina NextSeq 550 flow cell. The published analysis was carried out like this. Because only junctional sequences without quality scores were contained in the immunoSEQ output, filtering matching that applied to full-length reads could not be performed. Sequences were annotated with PyIR, a Python wrapper for IgBLAST v1.9, and V/J genes and CDR3 were assigned using IMGT germline references. Any read was removed if the V/J assignment was weak (E-value above 1e-6), the CDR3 was missing, or the read contained stop codons, out-of-frame junctions, or ambiguous translated residues. V3J clonotypes were defined by identical inferred V gene, J gene, and CDR3 amino acid sequence. Percentage overlap between repertoires was calculated by dividing the number of shared unique clonotypes by the size of the smaller repertoire. RTK rarefaction, the Chao1 estimator, and Recon v2.1 estimates of unobserved clonotypes were used to assess repertoire richness. OLGA was used to compute generation probabilities for all TCRbeta clonotypes that the gDNA method yielded from a handful of donors. TCRdb obtained this table from immuneACCESS and retained in-frame rearrangements with V and J assigned. These tables miss some clones; where compared with another copy, unresolved V genes account for less than half of the shortfall, and the remainder is unexplained. The V and J calls and the clone size are those of that table, but D and trimming were determined from the DNA. The sample yields over a million clones; around 76% were counted once. Roughly 1.4% of the sample is taken by the ten largest.

General study outcomes and caveats: Pairwise subsampling indicated that sequencing depth was expected to affect the degree of clonotype sharing among donors. Estimated clonotype richness was generally larger for naive than for memory subsets. Clonotypes shared by all four sorted-subset donors showed higher generation probabilities than non-shared clonotypes. Sampling was restricted to blood, and TCR repertoires in tissues likely differ from the TCR repertoires found in blood. Incomplete sequencing was indicated by rarefaction of sorted-subset datasets, despite the large sequencing depth. Because the study included a small number of donors, the genetic and exposure-history diversity represented was limited. Across a handful of donors, 4.5% to 6.5% of naive CD4, around 3.5% of naive CD8, around 2.5% of memory CD4, and about 0.44% of memory CD8 clonotypes were shared.

The donors were healthy, HIV-negative adults with no recently reported acute infections or vaccinations. Every donor was a Caucasian adult living in Nashville, Tennessee, USA. CD4+ T cells were enriched by magnetic negative selection; naive cells were then positively selected on CD45RA, and the negative fraction formed the memory subset. Blood was obtained by leukapheresis, after which PBMCs were separated by Ficoll-Histopaque density gradient centrifugation and cryopreserved in liquid nitrogen vapor phase. Analytical flow cytometry was used to check the purity and quantity of each magnetically sorted T cell population. Each sorted fraction had its genomic DNA isolated and then quantified by UV absorbance on a Nanodrop 2000c.

The V gene is TRBV5-1 and the J gene is TRBJ2-6; the D gene cannot be resolved reliably. The sequence was obtained from a man younger than 35 in good health. Sequences were obtained from memory CD4+ T cells sorted from blood. This specimen's cell subset or site label, per the study, means: CD45RA-negative fraction. For the CDR3, the sequence is CASSLEAGANVLTF. Read as DNA, the sequence is TGCGCCAGCAGCTTGGAAGCTGGGGCCAACGTCCTGACTTTC.